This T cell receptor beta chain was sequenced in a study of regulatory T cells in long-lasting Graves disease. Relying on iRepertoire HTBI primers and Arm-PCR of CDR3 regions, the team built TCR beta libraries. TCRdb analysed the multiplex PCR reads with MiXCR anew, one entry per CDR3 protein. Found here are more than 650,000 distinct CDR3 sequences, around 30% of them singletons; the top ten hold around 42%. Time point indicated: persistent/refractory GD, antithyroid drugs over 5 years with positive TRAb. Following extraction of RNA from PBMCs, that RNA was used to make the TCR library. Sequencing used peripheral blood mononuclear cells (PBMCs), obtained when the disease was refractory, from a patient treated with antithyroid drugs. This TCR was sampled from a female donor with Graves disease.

CDR3 sequence: CSAKTDGNTIYF. CDR3 bases: TGCAGTGCAAAGACAGACGGAAACACCATATATTTT. The gene calls are TRBV20-1 and TRBJ1-3, with D perhaps matching TRBD1 (5 bases). Per the germline V gene, CDR1 is DFQATT and CDR2 is SNEGSKA (reference sequence). Trimming stripped 6 bases from V and 4 bases from J, with 10 bases between. CDR3 length: 12 amino acids.